Below, 31 T cell receptor beta chains from the same sample are listed, as sequenced in a study of CD8+CD57+ T cells in acquired aplastic anemia. Researchers used genomic DNA as the template to profile TCR beta VDJ and CDR3. TCRdb re-derived calls from the reads in MiXCR, one entry per CDR3 protein. The sample records around 180,000 distinct CDR3 sequences, roughly 50% being singletons. It was patients with CD8+CD57+ cell expansion by flow cytometry who were chosen for sequencing. The sample consisted of sorted CD4+, CD8+, or CD8+CD57+ T cells (not recorded which) from PBMCs. All receptors derive from a human donor with aplastic anemia.

The table lists this clonotype with many counts. The rearrangement uses TRBV2 and TRBJ2-2; D possibly corresponds to TRBD1 (6 bases). V was cut by 6 bases and J by 4 bases, with 12 bases left in between. The length of the CDR3 is 14 residues. Germline V gene data show CDR1 as SNHLY and CDR2 as FYNNEI. The CDR3 reads CASRGGAGTGELFF. The CDR3 DNA reads as TGTGCCAGCAGAGGGGGAGCCGGCACCGGGGAGCTGTTTTTT.

The table lists this clonotype with many counts. The chain joins TRBV2 to TRBJ1-1; D is ambiguous. This CDR3 has 16 residues. With 2 bases removed from V and 1 base from J, the gap between germline ends came to 14 bases. CDR1 is SNHLY, CDR2 FYNNEI, per germline. CDR3 coding DNA: TGTGCCAGCAGTGAACCGAAAGTTTCAGGGAACACTGAAGCTTTCTTT. It encodes CASSEPKVSGNTEAFF.

About this clonotype: The junction departs from the called germline gene at one end, perhaps through a read error. The chain is built from TRBV2 and TRBJ2-3; 9 bases fit TRBD1. From germline, CDR1 is SNHLY and CDR2 FYNNEI. The CDR3 totals 15 residues. Here the CDR3 DNA reads TGTGCCAGCAGTGCCCTGGGACAGGGCGGAGATGCGCAGTATTTT. Amino acids: CASSALGQGGDAQYF.

This clonotype was detected a few times. The J gene is TRBJ1-2, the V gene TRBV15, with no clear D. This CDR3 comprises 15 residues. Germline lookup yields CDR1 LNHNV and CDR2 YYDKDF (reference sequence). The V gene lost 0 bases and the J gene lost 4 bases, with 12 bases spanning the gap. The CDR3 region is CATSRDGSGVYGYTF. For the CDR3, the DNA is TGTGCCACCAGCAGAGATGGATCGGGTGTCTATGGCTACACCTTC.

Many counts were recorded for this clonotype. The gene calls are TRBV7-9 and TRBJ1-6, with D uncertain. Germline values: CDR1 SEHNR, CDR2 FQNEAQ (reference sequence). This CDR3 spans 13 amino acids. Between the trimmed V and J ends, which lost 1 base and 10 bases, there was a span of 8 bases. As DNA, the CDR3 is TGTGCCAGCAGCTTAGACGGAGTCTCACCCCTCCACTTT. Translating gives CASSLDGVSPLHF.

This clonotype was counted ten times or more. The chain combines TRBV20-1 with TRBJ1-6; 7 nucleotides match TRBD1. The CDR3 length is 15 residues. V lost 5 bases and J lost 7; bases outside the gene matches: 11. The V gene's germline CDR1 is DFQATT and CDR2 SNEGSKA (reference sequence). The CDR3 bases are TGCAGTGCTCGCCCCCCCGGGACAGAAAATTCACCCCTCCACTTT. Translating gives CSARPPGTENSPLHF.

The chain has TRBV20-1 and TRBJ1-1; D gene ambiguous. The V end lost 4 bases, the J end lost 11 bases, and 14 bases lay between the germline ends. Per germline, CDR1 DFQATT and CDR2 SNEGSKA (reference sequence). This CDR3 contains 11 residues. The CDR3 nucleotides are TGCAGTGCTATTTTTTCCATCAGGGCTTTCTTT. Amino acid sequence: CSAIFSIRAFF.

Many counts were recorded for this clonotype. V and J are TRBV4-2 and TRBJ2-1, with D hard to call. V lost 0 bases to trimming and J lost 5 bases, with 11 bases between them. The germline V gene encodes CDR1 LGHNA and CDR2 YNFKEQ. CDR3 length equals 15 residues. Here the CDR3 DNA reads TGTGCCAGCAGCCAAGATCTCCTAGAAGACAATGAGCAGTTCTTC. Protein sequence: CASSQDLLEDNEQFF.

This clonotype showed up many times. The chain combines TRBV19 with TRBJ2-3, with 11 bases that match TRBD2. This CDR3 has 16 amino acids. CDR1 is LNHDA and CDR2 is SQIVND in the germline V gene (reference sequence). V gave up 4 bases and J gave up 2 bases; unmatched junction bases: 5. DNA for the CDR3: TGTGCCAGTAGTAACCCTAGCGGGGGGCACACAGATACGCAGTATTTT. Its protein product is CASSNPSGGHTDTQYF. The variable domain in full, completed from reference TRBV19 and TRBJ2-3, reads DGGITQSPKYLFRKEGQNVTLSCEQNLNHDAMYWYRQDPGQGLRLIYYSQIVNDFQKGDIAEGYSVSREKKESFPLTVTSAQKNPTAFYLCASSNPSGGHTDTQYFGPGTRLTVL.

This clonotype occurred many times. The chain couples TRBV5-8 to TRBJ2-3; 9 bases line up with TRBD2. Germline assignment: CDR1 SGHTS and CDR2 YDEGEE. The CDR3 is 18 amino acids. J lost 0 bases, V lost 3 bases, and 11 bases had no gene match. The CDR3 protein is CASSSGRIAGASTDTQYF. As DNA, the CDR3 is TGTGCCAGCAGCTCCGGCCGTATAGCGGGGGCCAGCACAGATACGCAGTATTTT.

The CDR3 coding sequence is TGCAGTGCTAGGAGTAGCGGTAGCTCCTACGAGCAGTACTTC. It specifies CSARSSGSSYEQYF. The chain couples TRBV20-1 to TRBJ2-7, with D possibly TRBD2 on 6 matching bases. V was cut by 3 bases and J by 0 bases, with 12 bases left in between. The CDR3 is made up of 14 amino acids. Per germline, CDR1 DFQATT and CDR2 SNEGSKA (reference sequence).

The V call is TRBV19, the J call TRBJ2-7; weak D call: TRBD1 (5 bases). Trimming removed 4 bases at V and 2 bases at J, with 15 bases between. Looked up from germline, CDR1 is LNHDA and CDR2 is SQIVND (reference sequence). The CDR3 length is 15 residues. The CDR3 loop is CASSNTEDSTYEQYF. Here the CDR3 DNA reads TGTGCCAGTAGTAACACAGAAGACAGCACCTACGAGCAGTACTTC.

This clonotype was seen many times. This chain links TRBV19 with TRBJ1-5; D not resolved. Germline lookup yields CDR1 LNHDA and CDR2 SQIVND (reference sequence). V lost 10 bases, J lost 9 bases, and 13 bases lay in between. The CDR3 runs to 11 residues. The CDR3: CATSQEGPQHF. DNA for the CDR3: TGTGCCACCTCCCAGGAGGGGCCCCAGCATTTT.

On this clonotype: This sequence may be a read error, since a much larger clone differs from it by one base. CDR3 bases: TGTGCCAGCCGCCGTGACAGTTTTACTGAAGCTTTCTTT. Amino acid sequence: CASRRDSFTEAFF. The chain couples TRBV3-1 to TRBJ1-1, with TRBD1 as a possible D gene (5 bases). The germline V and J ends were trimmed by 8 bases and 5 bases, with 15 bases remaining between them. The CDR3 is 13 amino acids. From germline, CDR1 is LGHDT and CDR2 YNNKEL (reference sequence). Using reference TRBV3-1 and TRBJ1-1 for the parts outside the CDR3, the full variable domain is DTAVSQTPKYLVTQMGNDKSIKCEQNLGHDTMYWYKQDSKKFLKIMFSYNNKELIINETVPNRFSPKSPDKAHLNLHINSLELGDSAVYFCASRRDSFTEAFFGQGTRLTVV.

This clonotype was recorded a few times. The chain recombines TRBV12-3 or TRBV12-4 with TRBJ2-7; TRBD1 matches 10 bases. This CDR3 is 19 amino acids long. Trimming at V came to 5 bases and at J to 1 base, leaving 17 bases not matched to a gene. The CDR3 nucleotides are TGTGCCAGCAGTACCCGGGACAGGGGTTCCGGCCGCTCTTCCTACGAGCAGTACTTC. This encodes CASSTRDRGSGRSSYEQYF.

This clonotype was observed a handful of times. The CDR3 protein is CASSLLQTYSGNTIYF. As DNA, the CDR3 is TGTGCCAGCAGTTTACTCCAGACTTACTCTGGAAACACCATATATTTT. The chain carries TRBV12-3 or TRBV12-4 and TRBJ1-3; D gene unclear. The V gene lost 2 bases and the J gene lost 0 bases, with 11 bases spanning the gap. The length of the CDR3 is 16 residues.

The genes are TRBV19 and TRBJ2-3, with a weak D call TRBD1 (6 bases). Germline lookup yields CDR1 LNHDA and CDR2 SQIVND (reference sequence). The CDR3 totals 15 residues. The V end was cut by 5 bases, the J end by 0 bases, with 12 bases between. CDR3 in DNA: TGTGCCAGTAGTGCAAGGACAGTGAGCACAGATACGCAGTATTTT. Translating it yields CASSARTVSTDTQYF. Drawing the rest from reference TRBV19 and TRBJ2-3, the complete variable domain is DGGITQSPKYLFRKEGQNVTLSCEQNLNHDAMYWYRQDPGQGLRLIYYSQIVNDFQKGDIAEGYSVSREKKESFPLTVTSAQKNPTAFYLCASSARTVSTDTQYFGPGTRLTVL.

The V gene is TRBV5-4, the J gene TRBJ2-1; D is unresolved. CDR1 and CDR2 from the germline V gene are SGHNT and YYREEE (reference sequence). V gave up 4 bases and J gave up 6 bases, with 11 bases separating them. This CDR3 is built from 13 residues. The CDR3 reads CASSQGRTNEQFF. CDR3 sequence (DNA): TGTGCCAGCAGCCAAGGACGGACCAATGAGCAGTTCTTC.

V is TRBV20-1 and J is TRBJ2-5; 12 nucleotides agree with TRBD2. Germline V gene lookup returns CDR1 DFQATT and CDR2 SNEGSKA (reference sequence). With V trimmed by 6 bases and J by 3 bases, 14 bases remained unmatched. This CDR3 has 17 amino acids. The CDR3 DNA is TGCAGTGCGTATCCTAGCGGGGGGGCCATCCGCGAAGAGACCCAGTACTTC. Its translation is CSAYPSGGAIREETQYF.

The rearrangement joins TRBV7-8 to TRBJ2-7; 7 bases are a match to TRBD2. Germline V gene sequence: CDR1 SGHVS, CDR2 FQNEAQ. The V and J ends lost 5 bases and 5 bases, in that order; junction bases with no gene match: 3. This CDR3 is built from 12 residues. CDR3 protein: CASSRTSNEQYF. In DNA form, the CDR3 reads TGTGCCAGCAGCCGGACTAGTAACGAGCAGTACTTC.

The rearrangement joins TRBV10-2 to TRBJ2-5; 7 nucleotides agree with TRBD1. Per the germline V gene, CDR1 is WSHSY and CDR2 is SAAADI. This CDR3 is 14 amino acids long. The V segment lost 2 bases and the J segment 5 bases; nucleotides outside the gene matches: 5. The CDR3 spells CASSEAGGSETQYF. The CDR3 DNA is TGCGCCAGCAGTGAGGCAGGGGGTAGTGAGACCCAGTACTTC.

V is TRBV4-1 and J is TRBJ1-5; TRBD1 matches at 8 bases. V trimming: 0 bases; J trimming: 2 bases; junction bases outside the gene matches: 12. The CDR3 runs 19 residues. CDR1 and CDR2 from the germline V gene are MGHRA and YSYEKL. Here the CDR3 DNA reads TGCGCCAGCAGCCAAGATAGGGGACAGGCGGACGCGGGCAATCAGCCCCAGCATTTT. Translated, it gives CASSQDRGQADAGNQPQHF.

This clonotype was counted many times. The chain is built from TRBV7-9 and TRBJ1-1, with TRBD1 matching 9 bases. V dropped 0 bases and J dropped 0; count of bases not matched to a gene: 11. The CDR3 has 19 residues. Germline assignment: CDR1 SEHNR and CDR2 FQNEAQ (reference sequence). The CDR3 sequence: CASSLAYGGQGPMNTEAFF. The CDR3 region has the DNA TGTGCCAGCAGCTTAGCGTATGGGGGACAGGGACCTATGAACACTGAAGCTTTCTTT.

This clonotype was seen repeatedly, ten times or more. The chain joins TRBV6-5 to TRBJ1-4; D not resolved. This CDR3 has 13 residues. Germline V CDR1 and CDR2: MNHEY, SVGAGI. The V end was cut by 4 bases, the J end by 10 bases, with 13 bases between. The CDR3 sequence is CASSSPPPGKLFF. The CDR3, as DNA: TGTGCCAGCAGTTCCCCGCCCCCGGGAAAACTGTTTTTT.

This clonotype was observed many times. The rearrangement joins TRBV12-3 or TRBV12-4 to TRBJ2-1; D might be TRBD2 (5 bases). V dropped 6 bases and J dropped 7 bases, with 10 bases sitting between them. The CDR3 spans 12 residues. In DNA, the CDR3 is TGTGCCAGCAGCAATGGAGGAAATGAGCAGTTCTTC. It specifies CASSNGGNEQFF.

This sequence joins TRBV6-2 or TRBV6-3 and TRBJ1-1; D remains unclear. Germline CDR1 is MNHEY and CDR2 is SVGEGT. The length of the CDR3 is 13 residues. Trimming took 6 bases from V and 6 from J, leaving 14 bases between them. The CDR3 loop is CASRTGRKAEAFF. The CDR3 bases are TGTGCCAGCAGAACGGGGAGGAAAGCTGAAGCTTTCTTT.

The V gene is TRBV29-1, the J gene TRBJ1-2, with 10 bases matching TRBD1. J lost 8 bases, V lost 3 bases, and 9 bases had no gene match. The CDR3 totals 14 residues. CDR1 and CDR2 (germline): SQVTM, ANQGSEA. This CDR3 is CSVEFLGTGVGYTF. The CDR3 DNA reads as TGCAGCGTTGAGTTTCTGGGGACAGGGGTAGGCTACACCTTC.

This clonotype has a single count. The chain uses TRBV19 and TRBJ1-1, with D tentatively TRBD1 (5 bases). The CDR3 extends over 13 amino acids. Germline V gives CDR1 LNHDA, CDR2 SQIVND (reference sequence). Trimming shortened V by 7 bases and J by 2 bases, and 11 bases separated the two germline ends. CDR3 sequence reads: CASKEGYNTEAFF. CDR3 coding DNA: TGTGCCAGTAAAGAGGGGTATAACACTGAAGCTTTCTTT. Supplemented by reference TRBV19 and TRBJ1-1, the full variable domain reads DGGITQSPKYLFRKEGQNVTLSCEQNLNHDAMYWYRQDPGQGLRLIYYSQIVNDFQKGDIAEGYSVSREKKESFPLTVTSAQKNPTAFYLCASKEGYNTEAFFGQGTRLTVV.

This clonotype was counted many times. The chain recombines TRBV12-3 or TRBV12-4 with TRBJ2-3, with 11 bases fitting TRBD1. This CDR3 has 15 amino acids. Trimming removed 6 bases from V and 5 bases from J; junction bases left unmatched: 7. The CDR3 loop reads CASSPGQGALDTQYF. The CDR3 coding sequence is TGTGCCAGCAGCCCAGGACAGGGGGCATTAGATACGCAGTATTTT.

This clonotype has a count of ten or more. The chain joins TRBV20-1 to TRBJ2-3; D may be TRBD2 (5 bases). The length of the CDR3 is 14 residues. The germline V gene has CDR1 DFQATT and CDR2 SNEGSKA (reference sequence). V lost 4 bases and J lost 1, with 12 bases in between. As DNA, the CDR3 is TGCAGTGCTAAGACCCTGAGGGGCACAGATACGCAGTATTTT. This translates into CSAKTLRGTDTQYF.

The J gene is TRBJ2-1, the V gene TRBV19, with 12 bases lining up with TRBD2. V lost 6 bases to trimming and J lost 9 bases; unmatched junction nucleotides: 12. The CDR3 runs 16 residues. The V gene's germline CDR1 is LNHDA and CDR2 SQIVND (reference sequence). CDR3 sequence: CASRSSGGAAASEQFF. In DNA form, the CDR3 reads TGTGCCAGTAGATCTAGCGGGGGGGCGGCTGCCAGTGAGCAGTTCTTC.